The 20 T cell receptor beta chains given below trace back to one sample, sequenced in a study of T cell repertoires in cytomegalovirus infection. TCRdb re-called the reads with MiXCR, one entry per CDR3 protein. The table has a few hundred thousand distinct CDR3 sequences, approximately 35% seen once; the top ten hold approximately 13%. These receptors' antigens are unknown. Sequencing was performed on cultured PBMCs, taken from culture after CMV antigen stimulation. The receptors here all came from a human donor in good health (CMV status not recorded). Some clones in this sample may be carry-over from other donors' samples.

The V and J genes are TRBV10-2 and TRBJ2-5; 9 nucleotides line up with TRBD2. Germline V gene data show CDR1 as WSHSY and CDR2 as SAAADI. The CDR3 consists of 19 residues. The ends lost 7 bases at V and 5 bases at J; junction bases unmatched: 23. The CDR3 region is CASTSLVGGRAMEVETQYF. The CDR3 nucleotides read TGCGCCAGCACCTCCTTAGTGGGCGGGAGGGCCATGGAAGTGGAGACCCAGTACTTC.

This clonotype occurred a few times. The chain uses TRBV7-9 and TRBJ2-7; D may be TRBD1 or TRBD2 (5 bases each). The germline V gene has CDR1 SEHNR and CDR2 FQNEAQ (reference sequence). V was cut by 1 base and J by 9 bases, with 16 bases left in between. This CDR3 spans 14 amino acids. CDR3 bases: TGTGCCAGCAGCTTAGAGACCGGGACCTCCGTGCAGTACGTC. It translates to CASSLETGTSVQYV.

The J gene is TRBJ1-2, the V gene TRBV19; a possible D gene is TRBD1 (5 bases). Germline V CDR1 and CDR2: LNHDA, SQIVND (reference sequence). V was shortened by 4 bases and J by 5 bases, with 14 bases between the two germline ends. The CDR3 has 14 amino acids. The CDR3 nucleotides are TGTGCCAGTAGTACCCAAATGGGGGTATATGGCTACACCTTC. It encodes CASSTQMGVYGYTF.

This clonotype was seen only a few times. This chain connects TRBV6-2 or TRBV6-3 to TRBJ2-1, with 11 bases identical to TRBD2. V dropped 0 bases and J dropped 0; count of bases not matched to a gene: 7. Germline CDR1 MNHEY, CDR2 SVGEGT. The CDR3 is 19 residues long. The CDR3 sequence: CASSYSETSGESSYNEQFF. The CDR3 DNA sequence: TGTGCCAGCAGTTACTCAGAGACTAGCGGGGAGAGCTCCTACAATGAGCAGTTCTTC.

This clonotype was counted at least ten times. The J gene is TRBJ2-7, the V gene TRBV7-2; D not resolved. Trimming removed 2 bases at V and 4 bases at J, with 9 bases between. The CDR3 sequence is 13 residues long. Germline CDR1 is SGHTA and CDR2 is FQGNSA. In nucleotides, the CDR3 is TGTGCCAGCAGCTTACCCGGACCTTACGAGCAGTACGTC. Protein product: CASSLPGPYEQYV.

This clonotype was detected many times. This chain links TRBV7-2 with TRBJ2-3; D not resolved. V was cut by 5 bases and J by 1 base, with 10 bases left in between. The CDR3 is 14 amino acids. CDR1 and CDR2 (germline): SGHTA, FQGNSA. As DNA, the CDR3 is TGTGCCAGCAGCACCCGTTATGGCACAGATACGCAGTATTTT. This sequence encodes CASSTRYGTDTQYF. The variable domain in full, with the rest retrieved from reference TRBV7-2 and TRBJ2-3, is GAGVSQSPSNKVTEKGKDVELRCDPISGHTALYWYRQSLGQGLEFLIYFQGNSAPDKSGLPSDRFSAERTGGSVSTLTIQRTQQEDSAVYLCASSTRYGTDTQYFGPGTRLTVL.

V gene TRBV19 combines with J gene TRBJ2-3; 12 nucleotides agree with TRBD2. CDR1 LNHDA and CDR2 SQIVND come from the germline V gene (reference sequence). This CDR3 is 15 amino acids long. Losses at the gene ends were 7 bases for V and 4 bases for J; bases not matched to a gene: 6. The CDR3: CASKRLAGVADTQYF. DNA for the CDR3: TGTGCCAGTAAAAGACTAGCGGGAGTGGCAGATACGCAGTATTTT.

This clonotype showed up many times. The V call is TRBV7-2, the J call TRBJ2-3, with D uncertain. Germline V lookup: CDR1 SGHTA, CDR2 FQGNSA. The ends were cut back, 6 bases at V and 6 bases at J, with 13 bases in the middle. There are 13 residues in the CDR3. The CDR3 loop reads CASSFKSRDTQYF. CDR3 in DNA: TGTGCCAGCAGTTTCAAGAGTCGGGATACGCAGTATTTT.

At least ten counts were recorded for this clonotype. The chain has TRBV7-2 and TRBJ2-5, with D perhaps TRBD1 or TRBD2 (6 bases each). Germline values: CDR1 SGHTA, CDR2 FQGNSA. The V end lost 4 bases, the J end lost 3 bases, and 12 bases lay between the germline ends. This CDR3 contains 14 residues. This chain's CDR3 is CASSSGGLEETQYF. The CDR3 bases are TGTGCCAGCAGCTCCGGGGGCCTAGAAGAGACCCAGTACTTC. Based on the CDR3 plus reference TRBV7-2 and TRBJ2-5, the full variable domain is GAGVSQSPSNKVTEKGKDVELRCDPISGHTALYWYRQSLGQGLEFLIYFQGNSAPDKSGLPSDRFSAERTGGSVSTLTIQRTQQEDSAVYLCASSSGGLEETQYFGPGTRLLVL.

This sequence joins TRBV2 and TRBJ2-7, with 7 bases that match TRBD2. CDR1 and CDR2 from the germline V gene are SNHLY and FYNNEI. CDR3 size: 15 residues. V gave up 2 bases and J gave up 4 bases; unmatched junction bases: 8. Written as DNA, the CDR3 is TGTGCCAGCAGTGAATTTAGTCCTAGCGGATACGAGCAGTACTTC. It is translated as CASSEFSPSGYEQYF.

The CDR3 spells CASSLERLAGSSYEQYF. Written as DNA, the CDR3 is TGTGCCAGCAGCTTAGAGAGGCTAGCGGGAAGCTCCTACGAGCAGTACTTC. This chain connects TRBV7-2 to TRBJ2-7, with 9 positions matching TRBD2. V lost 1 base to trimming and J lost 0 bases; unmatched junction nucleotides: 7. This CDR3 has 17 residues. Germline lookup yields CDR1 SGHTA and CDR2 FQGNSA.

This rearrangement joins TRBV19 to TRBJ2-1; 8 bases fit TRBD2. V lost 10 bases, J lost 0 bases, and 8 bases stayed unmatched. The germline V gene encodes CDR1 LNHDA and CDR2 SQIVND (reference sequence). This CDR3 region has 15 residues. The CDR3 DNA is TGTGCCACCGATAGCGGGACGAGCTCCTACAATGAGCAGTTCTTC. It translates to CATDSGTSSYNEQFF.

CDR3 sequence: CASSFSESSYEQYF. CDR3 nucleotides: TGTGCCAGCAGTTTCAGCGAGAGCTCCTACGAGCAGTACTTC. This chain connects TRBV12-3 or TRBV12-4 to TRBJ2-7; D is uncertain. The CDR3 covers 14 residues. The V gene lost 3 bases and the J gene lost 0 bases, with 9 bases spanning the gap.

This clonotype was counted only a few times. The chain combines TRBV7-2 with TRBJ1-4; D gene uncertain. This CDR3 contains 13 residues. CDR1 and CDR2 (germline): SGHTA, FQGNSA. V gave up 4 bases and J gave up 8 bases, with 11 bases separating them. CDR3 sequence reads: CASSSWAGEKLFF. Here the CDR3 DNA reads TGTGCCAGCAGCTCTTGGGCCGGGGAAAAACTGTTTTTT.

The gene calls are TRBV6-2 or TRBV6-3 and TRBJ1-1; D gene uncertain. This CDR3 comprises 13 residues. The germline V gene encodes CDR1 MNHEY and CDR2 SVGEGT. V was clipped by 7 bases and J by 1 base, with 10 bases between them. The CDR3 nucleotides are TGTGCCAGCACCGAACGGAGGAACACTGAAGCTTTCTTT. It codes for CASTERRNTEAFF.

This clonotype showed up many times. The gene calls are TRBV5-1 and TRBJ1-1; D remains ambiguous. V gave up 0 bases and J gave up 2 bases, with 17 bases separating them. CDR1 and CDR2 (germline): SGHRS, YFSETQ. This CDR3 is 17 amino acids long. The chain's CDR3 is CASSLGVVSGPNTEAFF. The CDR3, as DNA: TGCGCCAGCAGCTTGGGAGTGGTGTCCGGCCCAAACACTGAAGCTTTCTTT. The whole variable domain, remainder taken from reference TRBV5-1 and TRBJ1-1, is KAGVTQTPRYLIKTRGQQVTLSCSPISGHRSVSWYQQTPGQGLQFLFEYFSETQRNKGNFPGRFSGRQFSNSRSEMNVSTLELGDSALYLCASSLGVVSGPNTEAFFGQGTRLTVV.

This clonotype appeared many times. The J gene is TRBJ1-2, the V gene TRBV6-5, with 11 nucleotides matching TRBD1. This CDR3 comprises 14 residues. Germline values: CDR1 MNHEY, CDR2 SVGAGI. Trimming took 5 bases from V and 3 from J; bases not matched to a gene: 2. This chain's CDR3 is CASSRDRGDYGYTF. Written as DNA, the CDR3 is TGTGCCAGCAGTAGGGACAGGGGGGACTATGGCTACACCTTC.

This clonotype was counted between two and nine times. This rearrangement joins TRBV29-1 to TRBJ1-2; D is undetermined. The CDR3 totals 12 residues. The germline V and J ends were trimmed by 4 bases and 7 bases, with 13 bases remaining between them. In germline, CDR1 is SQVTM, CDR2 ANQGSEA. The chain's CDR3 is CSVGGWALGYTF. The CDR3 nucleotides are TGCAGCGTTGGAGGGTGGGCCCTTGGCTACACCTTC.

The chain recombines TRBV6-2 or TRBV6-3 with TRBJ2-7, with 7 bases aligning to TRBD1. Unmatched junction bases numbered 12, after V lost 5 bases and J lost 5 bases. CDR3 length: 15 amino acids. Germline CDR1 reads MNHEY; CDR2 reads SVGEGT. CDR3 amino acids: CASSPLGGQRHEQYF. CDR3 in DNA: TGTGCCAGCAGTCCGCTAGGGGGCCAGCGCCACGAGCAGTACTTC.

This chain connects TRBV6-5 to TRBJ2-3; TRBD2 matches 7 bases. Germline lookup yields CDR1 MNHEY and CDR2 SVGAGI. The CDR3 is 14 amino acids. After removal of 5 bases from V and 4 bases from J, the junction contained 6 bases not matched to a gene. The CDR3 loop is CASSRASGPDTQYF. CDR3 coding DNA: TGTGCCAGCAGTCGAGCTAGCGGCCCAGATACGCAGTATTTT.